This T cell receptor (beta chain) was retrieved from a study of CD8 T cells in Susac syndrome. Overall study results and limits: The number of individuals included in the study's TCR sequencing and HLA analysis was acknowledged as relatively small.

RNA was extracted with the RNeasy kit, and a quantity of roughly 0.45 to 1 ug was reverse transcribed using random hexamers. A single record per CDR3 protein comes from TCRdb applying MiXCR to the immunoSEQ multiplex PCR reads. The table shows about 150,000 distinct CDR3 sequences, with roughly 95% occurring only once. TCR beta sequencing covered blood CD8+ and CD4+ T cells. Healthy donors constituted the controls, which were matched for age and sex. Concerning this clonotype: Its antigen is undetermined.

There are 14 residues in the CDR3. The germline V and J ends were trimmed by 0 bases and 2 bases, with 5 bases remaining between them. Germline-derived CDR1 and CDR2 are SGHAT and FQNNGV. This chain uses TRBV11-2 with TRBJ2-1, with unresolved D. The sequencing input was CD4+ T cells from PBMCs. This receptor was obtained from a human donor in good health. The CDR3 protein is CASSLEAPYNEQFF. The DNA of the CDR3 is TGTGCCAGCAGCTTAGAGGCGCCCTACAATGAGCAGTTCTTC. Full variable domain (outside the CDR3, taken from reference TRBV11-2 and TRBJ2-1): EAGVAQSPRYKIIEKRQSVAFWCNPISGHATLYWYQQILGQGPKLLIQFQNNGVVDDSQLPKDRFSAERLKGVDSTLKIQPAKLEDSAVYLCASSLEAPYNEQFFGPGTRLTVL.